This T cell receptor beta chain was identified in a study of blood T cells in healthy people across ages. For the second PCR, which ran for roughly 6 to 12 cycles, a sample-barcoded 5' primer and a J-beta primer mix were used. In TCRdb, the 5' RACE reads were re-called with MiXCR into one record per CDR3 protein. The repertoire holds more than 1,400,000 distinct CDR3 sequences, with about 43% as singletons. Findings and caveats of the study: What prevented conclusive comparison of naive and antigen-experienced cells was that PBMCs were unsorted.

Details on this clonotype: Its target is unknown.

The sequencing input was blood. The source of this sequence is a woman aged 18-29 years in good health.

For the CDR3, the DNA is TGTGCCAGCAGCCCCCGGACTAGCGGGGGTTTTAGCACAGATACGCAGTATTTT. It translates to CASSPRTSGGFSTDTQYF. This rearrangement joins TRBV9 to TRBJ2-3; the match to TRBD2 covers 13 bases. CDR1 is SGDLS, CDR2 YYNGEE, per germline. V was clipped by 4 bases and J by 0 bases; unmatched bases: 8. The CDR3 is made up of 18 amino acids. Variable domain in full (rest from reference TRBV9 and TRBJ2-3): DSGVTQTPKHLITATGQRVTLRCSPRSGDLSVYWYQQSLDQGLQFLIQYYNGEERAKGNILERFSAQQFPDLHSELNLSSLELGDSALYFCASSPRTSGGFSTDTQYFGPGTRLTVL.